The 6 T cell receptor beta chains in this list originate from one sample, sequenced in a study of cytomegalovirus exposure and HLA in healthy donors. Repertoires were generated with immunoSEQ multiplex PCR, while TCRdb's copy carries only in-frame clones and drops some. The sample lists fewer than 200,000 clones, 85% to 90% seen once, with roughly 4.2% in the top ten. Sequenced sample: PBMCs. The source of these receptors is a man aged 18 to 35 in good health and CMV-seropositive.

The chain links TRBV7-3 to TRBJ2-4; D is perhaps TRBD1 (6 bases). Germline CDR1 is SGHTA and CDR2 is FQGTGA. The CDR3 runs 14 residues. V was cut by 0 bases and J by 3 bases, with 6 bases left in between. CDR3 sequence: CASSLTGGKNIQYF. CDR3 nucleotides: TGTGCCAGCAGCTTAACAGGGGGCAAAAACATTCAGTACTTC.

The V gene is TRBV13, the J gene TRBJ2-7, with D uncertain. Trimming shortened V by 0 bases and J by 0 bases, and 6 bases separated the two germline ends. This CDR3 has 14 amino acids. The germline CDR1 and CDR2 sequences are PRHDT and FYEKMQ (reference sequence). The chain's CDR3 is CASSLGGDSYEQYF. CDR3 in DNA: TGTGCCAGCAGCTTAGGGGGCGACTCCTACGAGCAGTACTTC. Using reference TRBV13 and TRBJ2-7 for the parts outside the CDR3, the full variable domain is AAGVIQSPRHLIKEKRETATLKCYPIPRHDTVYWYQQGPGQDPQFLISFYEKMQSDKGSIPDRFSAQQFSDYHSELNMSSLELGDSALYFCASSLGGDSYEQYFGPGTRLTVT.

The rearrangement uses TRBV25-1 and TRBJ2-5; a weak D match, TRBD1 (6 bases). This CDR3 comprises 14 residues. CDR1 MGHDK and CDR2 SYGVNS come from the germline V gene. V was trimmed by 4 bases and J by 2 bases, leaving 11 bases between them. The CDR3 sequence: CASSVSGTQETQYF. The CDR3 nucleotides read TGTGCCAGCAGTGTGTCAGGGACACAAGAGACCCAGTACTTC.

The chain couples TRBV11-2 to TRBJ2-1, with D tentatively TRBD2 (5 bases). Between the trimmed V and J ends, which lost 5 bases and 3 bases, there was a span of 14 bases. Per the germline V gene, CDR1 is SGHAT and CDR2 is FQNNGV. The CDR3 is made up of 15 amino acids. CDR3 nucleotide sequence: TGTGCCAGCAGCGTCGGACTTCTAAACTACAATGAGCAGTTCTTC. Translation: CASSVGLLNYNEQFF. Drawing the rest from reference TRBV11-2 and TRBJ2-1, the complete variable domain is EAGVAQSPRYKIIEKRQSVAFWCNPISGHATLYWYQQILGQGPKLLIQFQNNGVVDDSQLPKDRFSAERLKGVDSTLKIQPAKLEDSAVYLCASSVGLLNYNEQFFGPGTRLTVL.

The table lists this clone with a count of one. The chain carries TRBV5-4 and TRBJ2-1; D is ambiguous. V gave up 4 bases and J gave up 0 bases, with 11 bases separating them. Germline V gene sequence: CDR1 SGHNT, CDR2 YYREEE (reference sequence). The CDR3 has 15 residues. Here the CDR3 DNA reads TGTGCCAGCAGCGCGGAGAAATACTCCTACAATGAGCAGTTCTTC. It codes for CASSAEKYSYNEQFF.

This chain links TRBV6-1 with TRBJ1-4; no firm D call. CDR1 is MNHNS and CDR2 is SASEGT in the germline V gene. The CDR3 is 12 residues long. The V gene lost 2 bases and the J gene lost 8 bases, with 6 bases spanning the gap. CDR3 region: CASSEPGEKLFF. The CDR3, as DNA: TGTGCCAGCAGTGAACCGGGGGAAAAACTGTTTTTT.